Listed below are T cell receptor beta chains from one sample, sequenced in a study of T cells in narcolepsy. Generated by immunoSEQ multiplex PCR, the TCRdb table keeps only in-frame clones and is missing some. The sample lists some 32,000 clones, 79% occurring once. The sample taken for sequencing was memory (CD45RA-) CD4+ T cells from blood. The receptors come from a human donor in good health. Each CDR3 is given with its conserved first and last residue. The D gene is left open where the match is weak. Expanded clones get a size class; other rows say once, few or many, or leave the size out.

>TRBD2|TRBJ2-3|TRBV30|.
CAGGNGGRALIDTQYF
TGTGCCGGGGGTAACGGCGGGAGGGCCCTCATCGATACGCAGTATTTT
>TRBD1|TRBJ2-7|TRBV27|.
CASSQDRVLVEQYF
TGTGCCAGCAGCCAAGACAGGGTGTTGGTCGAGCAGTACTTC
>.|TRBJ2-7|TRBV30|.
CAWSVLLANYEQYF
TGTGCCTGGAGTGTACTTCTAGCCAACTACGAGCAGTACTTC
>.|TRBJ2-3|TRBV7-2|.
CASSPTLLTDTQYF
TGTGCCAGCAGCCCCACACTTCTCACAGATACGCAGTATTTT
>.|TRBJ2-7|TRBV7-9|.
CASSSSGQTGAYEQYF
TGTGCCAGCAGCTCGTCAGGCCAGACGGGAGCCTACGAGCAGTACTTC
>.|TRBJ1-5|TRBV28|.
CASSLALGGNQPQHF
TGTGCCAGCAGTTTAGCCCTCGGGGGCAATCAGCCCCAGCATTTT
>.|TRBJ2-7|TRBV7-9|.
CASGPTGSSYEQYF
TGTGCCAGCGGCCCCACAGGAAGCTCCTACGAGCAGTACTTC
>.|TRBJ1-2|TRBV30|.
CAWSTTGISNYGYTF
TGTGCCTGGAGCACTACAGGGATCTCGAACTATGGCTACACCTTC
>.|TRBJ2-4|TRBV5-1|.
CASSLDGGENIQYF
TGCGCCAGCAGCTTGGACGGAGGGGAAAACATTCAGTACTTC
>TRBD1|TRBJ2-7|TRBV11-3|.
CASSSPDRGHEQYF
TGTGCCAGCAGCTCCCCGGACAGGGGCCACGAGCAGTACTTC
>TRBD1|TRBJ1-2|TRBV5-1|few
CASSLEVGTGGGYTF
TGCGCCAGCAGCTTGGAGGTTGGGACAGGAGGGGGCTACACCTTC
>.|TRBJ1-2|TRBV6-1|.
CASSSPGLGGYGYTF
TGTGCCAGCAGTTCGCCAGGTCTGGGAGGCTATGGCTACACCTTC